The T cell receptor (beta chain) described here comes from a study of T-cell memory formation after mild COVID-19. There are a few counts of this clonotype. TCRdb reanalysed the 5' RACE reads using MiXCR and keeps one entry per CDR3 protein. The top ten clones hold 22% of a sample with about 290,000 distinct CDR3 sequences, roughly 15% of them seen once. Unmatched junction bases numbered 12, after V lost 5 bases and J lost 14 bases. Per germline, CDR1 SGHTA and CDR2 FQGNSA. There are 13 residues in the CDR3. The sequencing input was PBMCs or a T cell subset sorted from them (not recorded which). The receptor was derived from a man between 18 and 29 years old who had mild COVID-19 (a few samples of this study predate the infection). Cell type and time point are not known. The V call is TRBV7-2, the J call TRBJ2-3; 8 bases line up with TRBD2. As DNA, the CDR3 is TGTGCCAGCAGCGGCACTCTAGCGGGTTGGGCGTATTTT. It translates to CASSGTLAGWAYF. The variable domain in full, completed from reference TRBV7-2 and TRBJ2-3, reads GAGVSQSPSNKVTEKGKDVELRCDPISGHTALYWYRQSLGQGLEFLIYFQGNSAPDKSGLPSDRFSAERTGGSVSTLTIQRTQQEDSAVYLCASSGTLAGWAYFGPGTRLTVL.